These 6 T cell receptor beta chains share one sample of origin, sequenced in a study of identifying expanded T cells in peripheral blood. The method was immunoSEQ multiplex PCR; TCRdb's version includes in-frame clones alone and lacks a portion of them. The table shows some 72,000 clones, with roughly 90% occurring only once. Sequencing input: blood. The receptors derive from a person between 18 and 75 years old in good health.

This clone turned up a few times. The chain has TRBV29-1 and TRBJ2-5, with D maybe TRBD1 (6 bases). V was clipped by 2 bases and J by 4 bases, with 8 bases between them. Germline lookup yields CDR1 SQVTM and CDR2 ANQGSEA. CDR3 size: 12 residues. The CDR3 coding sequence is TGCAGCGTTGAATCGGACAGAGAGACCCAGTACTTC. Translation gives CSVESDRETQYF.

The V gene is TRBV28, the J gene TRBJ2-6; 7 nucleotides align to TRBD1. The CDR3 is made up of 17 amino acids. Trimming at V came to 3 bases and at J to 4 bases, leaving 9 bases not matched to a gene. CDR1 and CDR2 from the germline V gene are MDHEN and SYDVKM. CDR3 region: CASSFRQGVMGANVLTF. The CDR3 nucleotides are TGTGCCAGCAGTTTCCGACAGGGAGTAATGGGGGCCAACGTCCTGACTTTC.

This rearrangement joins TRBV5-8 to TRBJ1-4; unclear D gene. Germline V gene lookup returns CDR1 SGHTS and CDR2 YDEGEE. V gave up 0 bases and J gave up 5 bases, with 8 bases separating them. The CDR3 is 14 residues long. The CDR3: CASSLEAPNEKLFF. For the CDR3, the DNA is TGTGCCAGCAGCTTGGAGGCGCCAAATGAAAAACTGTTTTTT. Drawing the rest from reference TRBV5-8 and TRBJ1-4, the complete variable domain is EAGVTQSPTHLIKTRGQQATLRCSPISGHTSVYWYQQALGLGLQFLLWYDEGEERNRGNFPPRFSGRQFPNYSSELNVNALELEDSALYLCASSLEAPNEKLFFGSGTQLSVL.

The chain is built from TRBV11-2 and TRBJ2-5; 13 bases agree with TRBD2. J gave up 5 bases and V 1 base, and 7 bases lay outside the gene matches. This CDR3 comprises 17 residues. The germline V gene encodes CDR1 SGHAT and CDR2 FQNNGV. The CDR3 loop reads CASSLVGLAGVWETQYF. The CDR3 DNA is TGTGCCAGCAGCTTAGTTGGACTAGCGGGAGTGTGGGAGACCCAGTACTTC.

The rearrangement links TRBV28 to TRBJ2-7, with 7 bases fitting TRBD1. Germline V lookup: CDR1 MDHEN, CDR2 SYDVKM. J lost 3 bases, V lost 5 bases, and 4 bases had no gene match. The CDR3 extends over 13 amino acids. The CDR3 spells CASSPDRDYEQYF. In DNA form, the CDR3 reads TGTGCCAGCAGTCCCGACAGGGACTACGAGCAGTACTTC.

The CDR3 bases are TGCGCCAGCAGCCAGGGGGGGAACCCTCCCTCTGGAAACACCATATATTTT. Its translation is CASSQGGNPPSGNTIYF. This chain uses TRBV4-3 with TRBJ1-3; the D gene is possibly TRBD1 (5 bases). The CDR3 extends over 17 amino acids. V was cut by 3 bases and J by 0 bases, with 15 bases left in between. CDR1 is LGHNA, CDR2 YSLEER, per germline.